Here is one T cell receptor (beta chain) with its context. No antigen is known for it. Base qualities are missing; no much larger clone stands one base away. The CDR3 regions of human TCRbeta chains were analyzed by immunosequencing. The published analysis was carried out like this. TCRs in the repertoires were matched against a reference library of SARS-CoV-2-specific TCRs that had been generated with the MIRA antigen-specificity platform. Breadth was defined as the fraction of unique TCRs that were SARS-CoV-2-associated. Depth was defined as the fraction of total T cells that were SARS-CoV-2-associated. Using the MIRA data, each spike-specific TCR was mapped to the spike region that the TCR reacts to and placed in a CD4 or CD8 class. Log10-transformed breadth and depth values were compared by one-way ANOVA with Sidak's multiple comparisons tests. Not all clones reach the TCRdb copy of this immuneACCESS table, which keeps in-frame sequences only. Checked studies attribute under half of the gap to unresolved V genes and leave the rest unexplained. D and trimming were read from the DNA, whereas the V and J calls and clone size are those reported in that table. For this sample there are about 150,000 clones; around 89% appear just once. The ten largest account for approximately 16% of the sample.

This entry comes from a study of T cell responses to AZD1222 COVID-19 vaccine (dated by TCRdb to the early 2020s). Regarding the complete study: AZD1222 recipients whose second dose came at about 4 weeks and those whose second dose came at about 12 weeks were combined into one group, since spike-specific TCR depth and breadth did not differ between the two schedules. A total of 230 to 250 trial participants underwent TCR sequencing, of whom around 210 had received two doses of AZD1222 and around 26 had received two doses of the MenACWY control vaccine. Enrollment into the trials was organized by age into subgroups of 18-55, 56-69 and 70-plus years, and those subgroups contained about 160, 30 and 59 TCR-sequenced participants, respectively. Points the paper makes about the study in general: In the small 56-69-year group, the increase in depth fell short of significance, most likely because of low power. Participants were mostly white British, with more females than males. The authors suggested clonal diversity may have been underestimated. Because no day 14 peak-response samples were available, the repertoires could be characterized only after the peak T cell response. Reportedly, almost half of the unique spike-specific TCRs recognized epitopes lying outside the regions that are mutated in the B.1.351 and B.1.1.7 variants. CD4 TCRs associated with the vaccine covered the entire spike protein, and the dominant responses were in regions 160-218 and 743-854. Spike-specific TCR breadth and depth rose significantly after two AZD1222 doses compared with day 0 and with MenACWY recipients. Only five or six AZD1222 recipients were SARS-CoV-2 seropositive at baseline, limiting conclusions about previously exposed vaccinees.

The time point label for this specimen denotes: baseline before first vaccination. The vaccinee samples were drawn from two UK trials, COV001 and COV002, one of which was a single-blind randomized controlled phase 2/3 trial testing AZD1222 (ChAdOx1 nCoV-19) in healthy adults. Trial participant PBMC samples were collected at day 0 and day 28 after the second dose for TCRbeta chain sequencing. The CDR3, from cysteine to phenylalanine, totals 14 residues. Only the CDR3 DNA stays, 42 bases, in frame from base 1. From a lookup of the germline V gene (reference sequence), CDR1 and CDR2 are SGHKS and YYEKEE. V loses 1 base, J loses 2 bases, and the germline ends lie 9 bases apart.

Sequences were derived from peripheral blood, sampled on day 0 of AZD1222 vaccination. The TCR sequence derives from an adult in good health. The rearrangement joined TRBV5-5 to TRBJ1-2, with the D gene too uncertain to name. The bases are TGTGCCAGCAGCTTGATGGGAGGGAACTATGGCTACACCTTC. It translates as CASSLMGGNYGYTF.